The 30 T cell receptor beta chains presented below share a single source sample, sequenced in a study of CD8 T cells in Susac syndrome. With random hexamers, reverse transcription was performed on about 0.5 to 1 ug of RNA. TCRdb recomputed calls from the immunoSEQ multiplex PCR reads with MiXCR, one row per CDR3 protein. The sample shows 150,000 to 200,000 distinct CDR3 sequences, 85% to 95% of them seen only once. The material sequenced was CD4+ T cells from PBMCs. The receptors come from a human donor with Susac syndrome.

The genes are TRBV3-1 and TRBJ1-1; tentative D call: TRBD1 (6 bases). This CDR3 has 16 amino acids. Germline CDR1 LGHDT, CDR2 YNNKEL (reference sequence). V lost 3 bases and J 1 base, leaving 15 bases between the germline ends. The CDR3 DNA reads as TGTGCCAGCAGCCAGTCGAGAGGACAGAGGAACACTGAAGCTTTCTTT. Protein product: CASSQSRGQRNTEAFF.

Written as DNA, the CDR3 is TGTGCCAGCAGCCCCGGGACTAGCGGACAAGAGACCCAGTACTTC. It codes for CASSPGTSGQETQYF. The gene calls are TRBV5-4 and TRBJ2-5; 11 bases agree with TRBD2. Looked up from germline, CDR1 is SGHNT and CDR2 is YYREEE (reference sequence). The trim removed 4 bases at V and 2 bases at J, leaving 4 bases unmatched. The CDR3 length is 15 residues.

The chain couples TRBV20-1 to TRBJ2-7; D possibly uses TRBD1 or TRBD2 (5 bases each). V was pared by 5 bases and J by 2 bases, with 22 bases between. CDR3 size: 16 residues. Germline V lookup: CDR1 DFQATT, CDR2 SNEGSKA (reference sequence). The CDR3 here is CSAPPRDLLTTYEQYF. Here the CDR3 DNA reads TGCAGTGCTCCCCCCAGGGACCTCCTAACTACCTACGAGCAGTACTTC.

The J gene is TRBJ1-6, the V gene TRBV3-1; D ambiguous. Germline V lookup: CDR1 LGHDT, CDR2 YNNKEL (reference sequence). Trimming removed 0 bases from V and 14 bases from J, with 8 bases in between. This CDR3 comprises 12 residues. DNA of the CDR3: TGTGCCAGCAGCCAAGAGGGGAAGACCCTCCACTTT. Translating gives CASSQEGKTLHF.

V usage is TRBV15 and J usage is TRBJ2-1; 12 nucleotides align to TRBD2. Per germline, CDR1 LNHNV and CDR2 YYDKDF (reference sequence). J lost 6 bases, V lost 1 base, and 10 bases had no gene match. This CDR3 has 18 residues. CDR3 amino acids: CATSRGWLAGGRGNEQFF. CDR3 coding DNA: TGTGCCACCAGCAGAGGTTGGCTAGCGGGGGGGCGGGGCAATGAGCAGTTCTTC.

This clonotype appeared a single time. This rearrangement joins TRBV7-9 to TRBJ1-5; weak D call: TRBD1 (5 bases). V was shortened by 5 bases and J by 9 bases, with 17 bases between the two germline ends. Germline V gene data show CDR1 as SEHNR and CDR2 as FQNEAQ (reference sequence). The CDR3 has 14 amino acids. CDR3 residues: CASSLQEGSSPQHF. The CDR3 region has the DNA TGTGCCAGCAGCCTACAGGAAGGATCATCGCCCCAGCATTTT.

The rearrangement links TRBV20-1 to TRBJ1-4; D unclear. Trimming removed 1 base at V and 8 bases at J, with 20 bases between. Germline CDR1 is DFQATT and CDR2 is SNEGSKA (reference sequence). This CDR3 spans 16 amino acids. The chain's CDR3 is CSARASSGRLSEKLFF. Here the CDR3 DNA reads TGCAGTGCTAGAGCCTCTTCCGGCCGCCTGTCAGAAAAACTGTTTTTT.

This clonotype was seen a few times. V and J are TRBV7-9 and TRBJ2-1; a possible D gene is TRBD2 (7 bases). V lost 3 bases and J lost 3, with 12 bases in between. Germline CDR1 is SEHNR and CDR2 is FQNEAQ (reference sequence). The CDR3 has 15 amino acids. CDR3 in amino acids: CASSLQGGGYNEQFF. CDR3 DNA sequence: TGTGCCAGCAGCTTGCAAGGGGGGGGCTACAATGAGCAGTTCTTC.

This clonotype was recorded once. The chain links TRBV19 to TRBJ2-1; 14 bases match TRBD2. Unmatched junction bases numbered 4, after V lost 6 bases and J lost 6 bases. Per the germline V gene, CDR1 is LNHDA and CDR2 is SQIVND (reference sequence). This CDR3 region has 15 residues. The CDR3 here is CASSRLAGGTNEQFF. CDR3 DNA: TGTGCCAGTAGCAGACTAGCGGGGGGGACCAATGAGCAGTTCTTC.

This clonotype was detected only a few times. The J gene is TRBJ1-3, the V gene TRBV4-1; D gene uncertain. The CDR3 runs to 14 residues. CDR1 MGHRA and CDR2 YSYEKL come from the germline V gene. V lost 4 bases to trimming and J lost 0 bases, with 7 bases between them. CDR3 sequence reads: CASSPQRSGNTIYF. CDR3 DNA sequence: TGCGCCAGCAGCCCCCAGCGCTCTGGAAACACCATATATTTT.

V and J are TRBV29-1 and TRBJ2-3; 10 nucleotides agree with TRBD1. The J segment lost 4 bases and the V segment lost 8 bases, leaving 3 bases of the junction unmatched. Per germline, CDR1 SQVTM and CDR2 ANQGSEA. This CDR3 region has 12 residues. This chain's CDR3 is CSHGQGADTQYF. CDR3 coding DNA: TGCAGCCACGGACAGGGGGCAGATACGCAGTATTTT.

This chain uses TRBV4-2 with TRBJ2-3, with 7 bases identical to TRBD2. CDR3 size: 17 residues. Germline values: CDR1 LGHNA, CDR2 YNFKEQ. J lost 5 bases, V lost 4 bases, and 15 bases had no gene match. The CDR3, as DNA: TGTGCCAGCAGCCGGGCTAGCGGTTCCTTCCAAGGAGATACGCAGTATTTT. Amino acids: CASSRASGSFQGDTQYF.

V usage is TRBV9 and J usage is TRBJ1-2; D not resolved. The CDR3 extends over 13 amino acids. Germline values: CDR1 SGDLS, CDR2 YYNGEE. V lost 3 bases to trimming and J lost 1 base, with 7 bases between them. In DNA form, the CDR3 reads TGTGCCAGCAGCGGGAAGAGTAACTATGGCTACACCTTC. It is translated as CASSGKSNYGYTF.

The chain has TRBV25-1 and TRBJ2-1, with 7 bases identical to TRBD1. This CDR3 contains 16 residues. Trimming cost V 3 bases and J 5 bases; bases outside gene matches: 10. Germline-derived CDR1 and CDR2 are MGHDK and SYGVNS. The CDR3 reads CASSDLQDRLDNEQFF. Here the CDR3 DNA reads TGTGCCAGCAGTGACCTCCAGGACAGGCTAGACAATGAGCAGTTCTTC.

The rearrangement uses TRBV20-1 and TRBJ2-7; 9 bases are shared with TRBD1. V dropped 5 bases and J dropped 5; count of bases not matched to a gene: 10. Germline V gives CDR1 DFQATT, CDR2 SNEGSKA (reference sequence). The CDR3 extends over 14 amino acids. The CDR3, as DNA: TGCAGTGCTCTACTGGGGACAGGGTTTCACGAGCAGTACTTC. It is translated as CSALLGTGFHEQYF.

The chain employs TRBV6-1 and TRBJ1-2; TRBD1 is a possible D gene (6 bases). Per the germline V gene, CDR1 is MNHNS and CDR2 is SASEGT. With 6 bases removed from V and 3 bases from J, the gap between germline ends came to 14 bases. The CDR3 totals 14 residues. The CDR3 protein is CASRPRTDDYGYTF. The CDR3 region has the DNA TGTGCCAGCAGACCGAGGACAGATGACTATGGCTACACCTTC.

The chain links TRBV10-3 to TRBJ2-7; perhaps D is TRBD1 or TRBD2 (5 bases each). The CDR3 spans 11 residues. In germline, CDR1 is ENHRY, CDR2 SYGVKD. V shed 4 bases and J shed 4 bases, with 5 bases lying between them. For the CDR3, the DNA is TGTGCCATCAGTGGGGGGTACGAGCAGTACTTC. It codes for CAISGGYEQYF.

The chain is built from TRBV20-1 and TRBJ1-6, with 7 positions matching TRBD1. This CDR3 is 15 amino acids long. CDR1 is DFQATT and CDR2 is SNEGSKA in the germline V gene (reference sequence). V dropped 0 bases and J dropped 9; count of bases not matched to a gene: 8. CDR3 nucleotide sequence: TGCAGTGCTAGAGATCCCCCAGGGGGGCGTTCACCCCTCCACTTT. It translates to CSARDPPGGRSPLHF.

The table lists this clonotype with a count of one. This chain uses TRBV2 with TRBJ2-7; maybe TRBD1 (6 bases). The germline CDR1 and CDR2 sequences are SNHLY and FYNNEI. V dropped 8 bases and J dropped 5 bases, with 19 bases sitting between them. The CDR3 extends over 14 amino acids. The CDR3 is CASGTGSTYDEQYF. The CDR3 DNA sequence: TGTGCCAGCGGTACAGGGAGCACATATGACGAGCAGTACTTC. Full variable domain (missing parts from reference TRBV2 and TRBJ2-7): EPEVTQTPSHQVTQMGQEVILRCVPISNHLYFYWYRQILGQKVEFLVSFYNNEISEKSEIFDDQFSVERPDGSNFTLKIRSTKLEDSAMYFCASGTGSTYDEQYFGPGTRLTVT.

The CDR3 here is CATSRDPESGYNEQFF. The CDR3 DNA reads as TGTGCCACCAGCAGAGATCCCGAGTCTGGGTACAATGAGCAGTTCTTC. J is TRBJ2-1 and V is TRBV15; no clear D. The V gene's germline CDR1 is LNHNV and CDR2 YYDKDF (reference sequence). The CDR3 contains 16 residues. V lost 0 bases and J 4 bases, leaving 13 bases between the germline ends.

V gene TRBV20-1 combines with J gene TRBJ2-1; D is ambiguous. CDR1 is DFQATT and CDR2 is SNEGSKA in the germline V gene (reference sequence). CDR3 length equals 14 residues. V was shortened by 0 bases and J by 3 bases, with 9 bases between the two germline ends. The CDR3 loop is CSARDGESYNEQFF. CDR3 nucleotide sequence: TGCAGTGCTAGAGATGGGGAAAGCTACAATGAGCAGTTCTTC.

This CDR3 is CASSQGSGGETQYF. CDR3 DNA: TGTGCCAGCAGCCAAGGCAGTGGAGGAGAGACCCAGTACTTC. The chain employs TRBV3-1 and TRBJ2-5; D may be TRBD2 (5 bases). Per germline, CDR1 LGHDT and CDR2 YNNKEL (reference sequence). The germline V and J ends were trimmed by 1 base and 4 bases, with 10 bases remaining between them. The length of the CDR3 is 14 residues.

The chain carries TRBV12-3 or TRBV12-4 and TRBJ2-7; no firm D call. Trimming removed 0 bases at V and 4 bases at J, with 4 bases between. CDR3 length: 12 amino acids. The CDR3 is CASSLAGYEQYF. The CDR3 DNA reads TGTGCCAGCAGTTTAGCTGGGTACGAGCAGTACTTC.

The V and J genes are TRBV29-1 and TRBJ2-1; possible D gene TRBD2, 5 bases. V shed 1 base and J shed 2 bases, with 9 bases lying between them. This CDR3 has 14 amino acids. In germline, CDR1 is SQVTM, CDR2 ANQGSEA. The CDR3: CSVEGSDPYNEQFF. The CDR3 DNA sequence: TGCAGCGTTGAAGGTAGCGACCCCTACAATGAGCAGTTCTTC.

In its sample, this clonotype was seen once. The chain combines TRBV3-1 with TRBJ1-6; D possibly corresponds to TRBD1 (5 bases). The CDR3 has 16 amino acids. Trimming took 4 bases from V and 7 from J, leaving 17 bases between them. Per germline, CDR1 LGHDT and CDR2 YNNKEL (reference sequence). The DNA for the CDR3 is TGTGCCAGCAGCCTGCCACATGGGGGGAAGAATTCACCCCTCCACTTT. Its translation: CASSLPHGGKNSPLHF. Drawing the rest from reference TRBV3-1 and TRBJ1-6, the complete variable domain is DTAVSQTPKYLVTQMGNDKSIKCEQNLGHDTMYWYKQDSKKFLKIMFSYNNKELIINETVPNRFSPKSPDKAHLNLHINSLELGDSAVYFCASSLPHGGKNSPLHFGNGTRLTVT.

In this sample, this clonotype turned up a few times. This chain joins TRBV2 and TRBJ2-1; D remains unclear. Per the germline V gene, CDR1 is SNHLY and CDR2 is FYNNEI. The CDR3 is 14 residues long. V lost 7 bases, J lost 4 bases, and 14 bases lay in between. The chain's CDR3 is CASTPSLLYNEQFF. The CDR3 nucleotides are TGTGCCAGCACTCCGTCCCTACTTTACAATGAGCAGTTCTTC.

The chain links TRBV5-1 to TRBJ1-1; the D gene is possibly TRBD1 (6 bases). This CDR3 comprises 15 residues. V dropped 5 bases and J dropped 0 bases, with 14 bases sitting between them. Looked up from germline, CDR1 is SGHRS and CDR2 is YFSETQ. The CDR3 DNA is TGCGCCAGCAGGGAGACCGGGGGCCTGAACACTGAAGCTTTCTTT. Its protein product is CASRETGGLNTEAFF.

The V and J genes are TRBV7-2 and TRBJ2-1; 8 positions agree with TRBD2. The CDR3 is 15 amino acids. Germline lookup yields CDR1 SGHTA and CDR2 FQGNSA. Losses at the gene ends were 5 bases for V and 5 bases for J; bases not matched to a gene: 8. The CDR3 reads CASSPGLASNNEQFF. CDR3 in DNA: TGTGCCAGCAGCCCCGGACTAGCATCGAACAATGAGCAGTTCTTC.

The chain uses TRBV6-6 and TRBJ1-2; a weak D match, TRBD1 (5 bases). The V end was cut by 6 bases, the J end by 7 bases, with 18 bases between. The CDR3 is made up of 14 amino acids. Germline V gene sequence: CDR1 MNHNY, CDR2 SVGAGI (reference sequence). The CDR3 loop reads CASRGLGAAGGYTF. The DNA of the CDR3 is TGTGCCAGCAGGGGACTCGGGGCCGCGGGTGGCTACACCTTC.

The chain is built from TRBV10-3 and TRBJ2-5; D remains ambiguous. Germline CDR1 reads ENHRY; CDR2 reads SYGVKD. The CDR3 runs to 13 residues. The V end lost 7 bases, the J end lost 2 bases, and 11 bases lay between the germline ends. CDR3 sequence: CAITPTTQETQYF. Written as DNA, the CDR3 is TGTGCCATCACCCCTACTACACAAGAGACCCAGTACTTC.